These 4 T cell receptor beta chains were sequenced from one sample in a study of OX40 agonist ivuxolimab in advanced cancers. Here immunoSEQ multiplex PCR was the method, and the copy in TCRdb shows in-frame clones only, minus some. The data hold some 86,000 clones, with 86% observed a single time. The starting material was CD4+ or CD8+ T cells sorted from blood, obtained in a trial of the OX40 agonist ivuxolimab. The origin of the receptors is an adult with an advanced solid tumor such as melanoma, head and neck, liver or kidney cancer.

The CDR3 DNA is TGTGCCAGCTCACCACAAAGCGACTACGAGCAGTACTTC. It translates to CASSPQSDYEQYF. This chain links TRBV18 with TRBJ2-7; D is unresolved. The length of the CDR3 is 13 residues. Trimming pared 1 base from V and 3 bases from J, leaving 7 bases between. Germline V gene sequence: CDR1 KGHSH, CDR2 LQKENI.

The V and J genes are TRBV5-8 and TRBJ2-1; 7 bases match TRBD2. The length of the CDR3 is 12 residues. Germline assignment: CDR1 SGHTS and CDR2 YDEGEE. V shed 3 bases and J 10 bases; nucleotides not matched to a gene: 4. The CDR3 bases are TGTGCCAGCAGCTGGACTAGTCTGGAGCAGTTCTTC. Translation gives CASSWTSLEQFF.

This rearrangement joins TRBV19 to TRBJ1-5; 10 bases agree with TRBD1. This CDR3 contains 16 residues. V lost 3 bases, J lost 4 bases, and 6 bases stayed unmatched. Germline V gene lookup returns CDR1 LNHDA and CDR2 SQIVND (reference sequence). CDR3 region: CASSILGTGANQPQHF. Here the CDR3 DNA reads TGTGCCAGTAGTATTCTAGGGACAGGGGCAAATCAGCCCCAGCATTTT.

The chain uses TRBV18 and TRBJ1-2, with D perhaps TRBD1 (6 bases). The V gene's germline CDR1 is KGHSH and CDR2 LQKENI. This CDR3 has 15 residues. With 2 bases removed from V and 3 bases from J, the gap between germline ends came to 13 bases. The CDR3 DNA reads as TGTGCCAGCTCACCAAGGGGGGGCGAACACTATGGCTACACCTTC. Protein sequence: CASSPRGGEHYGYTF. The entire variable domain, with the rest obtained from reference TRBV18 and TRBJ1-2, is as follows: NAGVMQNPRHLVRRRGQEARLRCSPMKGHSHVYWYRQLPEEGLKFMVYLQKENIIDESGMPKERFSAEFPKEGPSILRIQQVVRGDSAAYFCASSPRGGEHYGYTFGSGTRLTVV.